The T cell receptor (beta chain) described here comes from a study of T cell repertoires in cytomegalovirus infection. Turning to the study itself: CMV epitopes, recently identified HLA-C-restricted and well-studied HLA-B-restricted, were used. TCR beta signatures that were public indicated CMV infection and matching HLA type. Study results and caveats: Summed public TCR beta family frequency identified CMV carriers bearing the relevant HLA. Dominating the ex vivo response were HLA-C-restricted CMV-specific TCR beta clonotypes.

Comment on this clonotype: Its antigen is unidentified.

TCRdb recomputed calls from the reads with MiXCR, one row per CDR3 protein. The sample has 830,000 or so distinct CDR3 sequences, 32% seen once. The CDR3 spans 12 residues. V was pared by 6 bases and J by 3 bases, with 1 base of the junction left unmatched. V and J are TRBV12-3 or TRBV12-4 and TRBJ1-1; 7 bases fit TRBD1. Here the sequenced sample was cultured CD8+ T cells from PBMCs, taken from culture after CMV antigen stimulation. This TCR was recovered from a human donor in good health (CMV status not recorded). Some clones in this sample may be carry-over from other donors' samples. The DNA for the CDR3 is TGTGCCAGCAGGGGGACAGACACTGAAGCTTTCTTT. This translates into CASRGTDTEAFF.